The 16 T cell receptor beta chains below were found in one sample sequenced in a study of response to subunit inactivated influenza vaccine. In TCRdb, the RT-PCR reads were re-called with MiXCR into one record per CDR3 protein. The data hold a few hundred thousand distinct CDR3 sequences, with around 15% observed a single time. The material sequenced was PBMCs from blood, taken approximately 13 days after vaccination. The receptors shown here come from a man aged 50-60 years who received an inactivated influenza vaccine.

This clonotype was detected only a few times. V usage is TRBV5-6 and J usage is TRBJ2-3; TRBD2 aligns across 12 bases. There are 20 residues in the CDR3. V shed 4 bases and J 4 bases; nucleotides not matched to a gene: 19. Looked up from germline, CDR1 is SGHDT and CDR2 is YYEEEE. The CDR3 loop reads CASSLEFRLAGEGLSDTQYF. The CDR3 nucleotides read TGTGCCAGCAGCCTGGAGTTCCGACTAGCGGGAGAGGGGCTCTCAGATACGCAGTATTTT.

The table lists this clonotype with a few counts. The chain joins TRBV6-2 or TRBV6-3 to TRBJ2-2; TRBD1 is a possible D gene (5 bases). CDR3 length: 15 residues. Germline CDR1 and CDR2: MNHEY and SVGEGT. The germline V and J ends were trimmed by 1 base and 7 bases, with 13 bases remaining between them. Here the CDR3 reads CASSYWGAERGELFF. CDR3 DNA: TGTGCCAGCAGTTACTGGGGCGCCGAGCGCGGGGAGCTGTTTTTT.

The rearrangement uses TRBV12-3 or TRBV12-4 and TRBJ2-2; D perhaps matches TRBD1 (6 bases). V was pared by 3 bases and J by 6 bases, with 11 bases between. CDR3 size: 14 residues. The CDR3 bases are TGTGCCAGCAGTTTTACAGGGTCAGCCGGGGAGCTGTTTTTT. Protein: CASSFTGSAGELFF.

This clonotype was found many times. This chain links TRBV7-2 with TRBJ2-1; 9 bases agree with TRBD1. CDR3 size: 15 residues. V lost 2 bases, J lost 5 bases, and 4 bases stayed unmatched. The germline CDR1 and CDR2 sequences are SGHTA and FQGNSA. CDR3 loop: CASSLRTGDHNEQFF. The CDR3 DNA reads TGTGCCAGCAGCTTAAGGACAGGGGACCACAATGAGCAGTTCTTC.

This clonotype came up many times. This chain uses TRBV10-3 with TRBJ2-1; 7 positions match TRBD2. CDR3 length equals 12 residues. J lost 6 bases, V lost 10 bases, and 6 bases had no gene match. In germline, CDR1 is ENHRY, CDR2 SYGVKD. DNA for the CDR3: TGTGCCACGAGTGGCGGGAGCAATGAGCAGTTCTTC. This gives the protein CATSGGSNEQFF.

This clonotype was counted between two and nine times. The chain employs TRBV6-2 or TRBV6-3 and TRBJ1-1; 7 positions agree with TRBD1. With 5 bases clipped from V and 3 bases from J, the junction kept 12 bases outside the gene matches. CDR3 length: 16 amino acids. Germline V gives CDR1 MNHEY, CDR2 SVGEGT. In nucleotides, the CDR3 is TGTGCCAGCAGTACACAGGGGAACGGATGGGACACTGAAGCTTTCTTT. This encodes CASSTQGNGWDTEAFF.

This chain joins TRBV12-3 or TRBV12-4 and TRBJ1-2; D call uncertain. Trimming left V 3 bases short and J 13 bases short, with 12 bases between. The CDR3 length is 11 residues. The CDR3 nucleotides read TGTGCCAGCAGTTTCTTGGGTTGGGGCACCTTC. Protein sequence: CASSFLGWGTF.

This clonotype was detected only a few times. This chain links TRBV5-6 with TRBJ1-1; 7 nucleotides agree with TRBD1. Germline trimming cut 4 bases from V and 0 bases from J; bases unmatched to any gene: 3. This CDR3 is built from 14 residues. CDR1 SGHDT and CDR2 YYEEEE come from the germline V gene. This CDR3 reads CASSADRMNTEAFF. CDR3 sequence (DNA): TGTGCCAGCAGCGCGGACAGGATGAACACTGAAGCTTTCTTT.

This clonotype has more than one count but fewer than ten. V gene TRBV28 combines with J gene TRBJ2-1; maybe TRBD1 (7 bases). V shed 7 bases and J shed 1 base, with 14 bases lying between them. Germline loops: CDR1 MDHEN, CDR2 SYDVKM. This CDR3 is 15 amino acids long. The DNA for the CDR3 is TGTGCCAGCACTCGGGCAGGGGGGTCCTACAATGAGCAGTTCTTC. As protein: CASTRAGGSYNEQFF.

This clonotype has just a few counts. The V gene is TRBV5-1, the J gene TRBJ2-1; D unclear. The CDR3 runs to 14 residues. Germline assignment: CDR1 SGHRS and CDR2 YFSETQ. Trimming took off 8 bases at V and 6 bases at J, with 18 bases between the two ends. CDR3 residues: CASCLLFNSNEQFF. DNA for the CDR3: TGCGCCAGTTGCCTGCTATTCAACTCCAATGAGCAGTTCTTC.

The V gene is TRBV4-3, the J gene TRBJ2-3; D gene uncertain. V was cut by 9 bases and J by 2 bases, with 21 bases left in between. The CDR3 is made up of 16 amino acids. Per the germline V gene, CDR1 is LGHNA and CDR2 is YSLEER. In DNA, the CDR3 is TGCGCCAGTAAGAAAGATCATGGGGTCTTCACAGATACGCAGTATTTT. Protein: CASKKDHGVFTDTQYF.

This clonotype turned up a few times. V is TRBV2 and J is TRBJ2-7; tentative D call: TRBD2 (5 bases). V lost 7 bases and J lost 0, with 10 bases in between. The CDR3 covers 13 residues. Germline assignment: CDR1 SNHLY and CDR2 FYNNEI. CDR3 in DNA: TGTGCCAGCATAACGGCGGGCTCCTACGAGCAGTACTTC. Amino acids: CASITAGSYEQYF.

A few counts support this clonotype. This chain uses TRBV5-5 with TRBJ1-1; 11 bases fit TRBD1. V shed 0 bases, J shed 5 bases, and the junction held 3 bases outside the gene matches. The CDR3 has 15 residues. CDR1 and CDR2 from the germline V gene are SGHKS and YYEKEE (reference sequence). For the CDR3, the DNA is TGTGCCAGCAGCTTGGCTGGGACAGGGGGAACTGAAGCTTTCTTT. The encoded protein is CASSLAGTGGTEAFF.

This clonotype turned up a few times. The gene calls are TRBV29-1 and TRBJ2-7, with no clear D. Germline V gene lookup returns CDR1 SQVTM and CDR2 ANQGSEA. The length of the CDR3 is 12 residues. Trimming removed 4 bases from V and 3 bases from J, with 10 bases in between. This chain's CDR3 is CSVVLRGYEQYF. The CDR3 nucleotides are TGCAGCGTTGTCCTCCGCGGCTACGAGCAGTACTTC.

This clonotype was seen a few times. The J gene is TRBJ2-1, the V gene TRBV20-1; 11 bases agree with TRBD2. This CDR3 region has 17 residues. Germline CDR1 DFQATT, CDR2 SNEGSKA (reference sequence). Trimming at V came to 2 bases and at J to 4 bases, leaving 10 bases not matched to a gene. The DNA of the CDR3 is TGCAGTGCTAGACGGCTAGCGGGAGGTTCAGTATACAATGAGCAGTTCTTC. Its protein product is CSARRLAGGSVYNEQFF.

This clonotype was counted at least ten times. This chain uses TRBV5-1 with TRBJ1-2; TRBD1 matches 9 bases. CDR1 is SGHRS, CDR2 YFSETQ, per germline. V shed 4 bases and J 4 bases; nucleotides not matched to a gene: 5. The CDR3 covers 14 residues. The CDR3 region is CASSPGTGTYGYTF. The CDR3 region has the DNA TGCGCCAGCAGCCCCGGGACAGGGACCTATGGCTACACCTTC.